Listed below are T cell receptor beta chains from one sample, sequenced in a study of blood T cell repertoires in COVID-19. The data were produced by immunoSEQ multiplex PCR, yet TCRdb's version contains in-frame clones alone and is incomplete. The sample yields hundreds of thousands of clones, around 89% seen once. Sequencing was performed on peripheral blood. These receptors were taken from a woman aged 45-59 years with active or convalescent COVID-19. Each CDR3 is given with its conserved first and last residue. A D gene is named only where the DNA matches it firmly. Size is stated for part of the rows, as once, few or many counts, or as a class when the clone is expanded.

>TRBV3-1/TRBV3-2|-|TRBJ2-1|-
CASSPRWGTRNNEQFF
TGTGCCAGCAGCCCAAGATGGGGAACTAGAAACAATGAGCAGTTCTTC
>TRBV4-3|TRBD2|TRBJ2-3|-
CASSQSGLAGSTDTQYF
TGCGCCAGCAGCCAATCGGGACTAGCGGGCAGCACAGATACGCAGTATTTT
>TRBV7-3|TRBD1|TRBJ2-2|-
CASSTGTEGTGELFF
TGTGCCAGCAGCACCGGGACAGAAGGCACCGGGGAGCTGTTTTTT
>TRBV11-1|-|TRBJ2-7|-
CASSLGTSSRPREQYF
TGTGCCAGCAGCTTAGGCACTAGCTCTCGTCCGCGCGAGCAGTACTTC
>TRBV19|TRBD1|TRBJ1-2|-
CASSIQGAYGYTF
TGTGCCAGTAGTATCCAGGGGGCCTATGGCTACACCTTC
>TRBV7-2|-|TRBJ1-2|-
CASSLTPSYGYTF
TGTGCCAGCAGCTTAACGCCCAGCTATGGCTACACCTTC
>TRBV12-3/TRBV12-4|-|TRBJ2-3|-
CASRPSGTDTQYF
TGTGCCAGCAGGCCTAGCGGCACAGATACGCAGTATTTT
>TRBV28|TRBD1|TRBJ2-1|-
CASSPTGFGYEQFF
TGTGCCAGCAGCCCGACAGGGTTTGGATATGAGCAGTTCTTC
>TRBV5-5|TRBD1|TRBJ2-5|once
CASSFRGPVFGIQETQYF
TGTGCCAGCAGCTTCAGGGGGCCGGTATTCGGGATCCAAGAGACCCAGTACTTC
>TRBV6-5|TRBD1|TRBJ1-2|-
CASKSRGLNYGYTF
TGTGCCAGCAAAAGTAGGGGGCTTAACTATGGCTACACCTTC
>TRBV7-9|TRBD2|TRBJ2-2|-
CASSPGLAVTGELFF
TGTGCCAGCAGCCCAGGACTAGCGGTCACCGGGGAGCTGTTTTTT
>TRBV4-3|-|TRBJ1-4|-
CASSPGGTSTNEKLFF
TGCGCCAGCAGCCCCGGCGGGACCTCAACTAATGAAAAACTGTTTTTT